These 5 T cell receptor beta chains share one sample of origin, sequenced in a study of T-cell memory formation after mild COVID-19. A single record per CDR3 protein comes from TCRdb applying MiXCR to the 5' RACE reads. The sample consists of 310,000 or so distinct CDR3 sequences, more than 15% of them appearing once. The sample was PBMCs or a T cell subset sorted from them (not recorded which). These receptors were collected from a man younger than 35 who had mild COVID-19 (a few samples of this study predate the infection). Cell type and time point are not known.

CDR3 residues: CASPGQKNTEAFF. The CDR3 nucleotides are TGTGCCAGCCCGGGACAGAAGAACACTGAAGCTTTCTTT. The chain uses TRBV2 and TRBJ1-1; 7 bases agree with TRBD1. The germline gives CDR1 SNHLY, CDR2 FYNNEI. Losses at the gene ends were 8 bases for V and 1 base for J; bases not matched to a gene: 4. CDR3 size: 13 residues. The entire variable domain, with the rest obtained from reference TRBV2 and TRBJ1-1, is as follows: EPEVTQTPSHQVTQMGQEVILRCVPISNHLYFYWYRQILGQKVEFLVSFYNNEISEKSEIFDDQFSVERPDGSNFTLKIRSTKLEDSAMYFCASPGQKNTEAFFGQGTRLTVV.

This chain joins TRBV18 and TRBJ2-7; 10 nucleotides match TRBD1. V dropped 3 bases and J dropped 5; count of bases not matched to a gene: 7. Germline assignment: CDR1 KGHSH and CDR2 LQKENI. The length of the CDR3 is 15 residues. CDR3 sequence (DNA): TGTGCCAGCTCACCCGCCGGGACAGGGGACCACGAGCAGTACGTC. Protein sequence: CASSPAGTGDHEQYV.

The chain uses TRBV28 and TRBJ2-1, with 10 bases that match TRBD1. V shed 2 bases and J 8 bases; nucleotides not matched to a gene: 3. Looked up from germline, CDR1 is MDHEN and CDR2 is SYDVKM. This CDR3 is 14 amino acids long. The CDR3 is CASSLGGQGYEQFF. In DNA form, the CDR3 reads TGTGCCAGCAGTTTAGGGGGACAGGGGTATGAGCAGTTCTTC. Based on the CDR3 plus reference TRBV28 and TRBJ2-1, the full variable domain is DVKVTQSSRYLVKRTGEKVFLECVQDMDHENMFWYRQDPGLGLRLIYFSYDVKMKEKGDIPEGYSVSREKKERFSLILESASTNQTSMYLCASSLGGQGYEQFFGPGTRLTVL.

This clonotype showed up just a few times. The rearrangement joins TRBV7-6 to TRBJ2-3; 9 bases agree with TRBD1. Looked up from germline, CDR1 is SGHVS and CDR2 is FNYEAQ. This CDR3 comprises 17 residues. The V and J ends lost 5 bases and 6 bases, in that order; junction bases with no gene match: 15. The CDR3: CASSPTRDRAITDTQYF. CDR3 bases: TGTGCCAGCAGCCCAACCCGGGACAGGGCGATTACGGATACGCAGTATTTT.

This clonotype was counted between two and nine times. V gene TRBV20-1 combines with J gene TRBJ1-6, with 9 positions matching TRBD1. Per germline, CDR1 DFQATT and CDR2 SNEGSKA (reference sequence). The CDR3 has 13 amino acids. The junction had 6 bases not matched to a gene; V was cut back by 6 bases and J by 9 bases. CDR3 residues: CSAGGTGFSPLHF. DNA of the CDR3: TGCAGTGCAGGTGGGACAGGGTTTTCACCCCTCCACTTT.